This TCR beta chain was observed in a study of T cell repertoires in cytomegalovirus infection. Each CDR3 protein gets one entry after TCRdb re-called the reads with MiXCR. Of about 480,000 distinct CDR3 sequences in the sample, roughly a third were seen once. Details on this clonotype: Its target is unknown.

The sequence was obtained from a human donor in good health (CMV status not recorded). Some clones in this sample may be carry-over from other donors' samples. The material sequenced was cultured PBMCs, taken from culture after CMV antigen stimulation.

CDR3 sequence: CASSQEDTVGSNSNQPQHF. The CDR3 DNA sequence: TGCGCCAGCAGCCAAGAAGATACGGTGGGGTCTAATAGCAATCAGCCCCAGCATTTT. The chain links TRBV4-1 to TRBJ1-5; D is undetermined. Trimming stripped 0 bases from V and 0 bases from J, with 18 bases between. CDR1 and CDR2 from the germline V gene are MGHRA and YSYEKL. The CDR3 totals 19 residues.